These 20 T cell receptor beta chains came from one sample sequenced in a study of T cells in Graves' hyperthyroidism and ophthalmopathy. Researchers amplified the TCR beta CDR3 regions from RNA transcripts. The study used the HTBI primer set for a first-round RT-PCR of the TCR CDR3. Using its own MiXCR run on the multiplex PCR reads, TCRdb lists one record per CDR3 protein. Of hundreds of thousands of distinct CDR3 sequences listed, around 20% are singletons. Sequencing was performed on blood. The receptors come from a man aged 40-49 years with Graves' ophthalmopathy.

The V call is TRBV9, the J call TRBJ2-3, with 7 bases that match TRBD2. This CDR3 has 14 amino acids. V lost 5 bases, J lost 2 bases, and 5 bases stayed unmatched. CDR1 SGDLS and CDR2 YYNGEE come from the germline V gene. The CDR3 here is CASSLADPTDTQYF. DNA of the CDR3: TGTGCCAGCAGTCTAGCGGACCCCACAGATACGCAGTATTTT. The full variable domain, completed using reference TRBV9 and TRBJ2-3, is DSGVTQTPKHLITATGQRVTLRCSPRSGDLSVYWYQQSLDQGLQFLIQYYNGEERAKGNILERFSAQQFPDLHSELNLSSLELGDSALYFCASSLADPTDTQYFGPGTRLTVL.

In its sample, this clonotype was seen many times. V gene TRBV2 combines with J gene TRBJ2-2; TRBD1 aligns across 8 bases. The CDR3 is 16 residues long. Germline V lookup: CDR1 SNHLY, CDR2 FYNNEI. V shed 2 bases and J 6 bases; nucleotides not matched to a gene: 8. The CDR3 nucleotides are TGTGCCAGCAGTGAATCTGGACAGGGTAGATCCGGGGAGCTGTTTTTT. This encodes CASSESGQGRSGELFF.

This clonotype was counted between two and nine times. CDR3 coding DNA: TGCAGTGCACGCCGGGGGGACAGTGCCTACGAGCAGTACTTC. This sequence encodes CSARRGDSAYEQYF. The V gene is TRBV20-1, the J gene TRBJ2-7; perhaps D is TRBD1 or TRBD2 (7 bases each). V gave up 6 bases and J gave up 2 bases, with 17 bases separating them. Germline V CDR1 and CDR2: DFQATT, SNEGSKA (reference sequence). The CDR3 extends over 14 amino acids.

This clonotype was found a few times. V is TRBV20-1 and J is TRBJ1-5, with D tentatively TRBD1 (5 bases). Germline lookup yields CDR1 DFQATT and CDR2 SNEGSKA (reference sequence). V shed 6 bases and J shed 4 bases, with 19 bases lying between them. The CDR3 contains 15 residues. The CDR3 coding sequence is TGCAGTGCCGGGGGGGGTCAGGGAGGGAATCAGCCCCAGCATTTT. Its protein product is CSAGGGQGGNQPQHF.

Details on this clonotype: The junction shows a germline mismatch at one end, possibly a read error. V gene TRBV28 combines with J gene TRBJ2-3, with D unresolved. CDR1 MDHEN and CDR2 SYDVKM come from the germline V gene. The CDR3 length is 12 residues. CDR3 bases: TGTGCCAGCGGTCCTCGGGCAGATGCGCAGTATTTT. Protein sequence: CASGPRADAQYF.

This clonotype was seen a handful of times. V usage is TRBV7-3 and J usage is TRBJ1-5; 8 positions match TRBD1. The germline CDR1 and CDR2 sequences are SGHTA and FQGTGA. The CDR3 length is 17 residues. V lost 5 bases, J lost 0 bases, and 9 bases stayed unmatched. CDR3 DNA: TGTGCCAGCAGCCAAGATACGGGACAGGCTAGCAATCAGCCCCAGCATTTT. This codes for CASSQDTGQASNQPQHF.

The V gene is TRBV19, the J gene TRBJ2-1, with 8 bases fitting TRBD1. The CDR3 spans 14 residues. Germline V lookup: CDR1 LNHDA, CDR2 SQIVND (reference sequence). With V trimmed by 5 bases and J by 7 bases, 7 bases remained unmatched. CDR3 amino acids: CASSETGAANEQFF. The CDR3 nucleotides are TGTGCCAGTAGTGAGACAGGGGCAGCTAATGAGCAGTTCTTC.

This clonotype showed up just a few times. CDR3 protein: CSARDRQGATYEQYF. The CDR3 DNA is TGCAGTGCTAGAGATAGGCAGGGGGCAACCTACGAGCAGTACTTC. The chain uses TRBV20-1 and TRBJ2-7; TRBD1 agrees at 8 bases. Per germline, CDR1 DFQATT and CDR2 SNEGSKA (reference sequence). Germline trimming cut 0 bases from V and 2 bases from J; bases unmatched to any gene: 6. The CDR3 runs 15 residues.

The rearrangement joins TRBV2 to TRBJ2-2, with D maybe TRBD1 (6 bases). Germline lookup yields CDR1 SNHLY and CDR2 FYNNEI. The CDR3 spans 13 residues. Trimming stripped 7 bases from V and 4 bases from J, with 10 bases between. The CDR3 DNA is TGTGCCAGCAACAGGGTCGGCACCGGGGAGCTGTTTTTT. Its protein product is CASNRVGTGELFF. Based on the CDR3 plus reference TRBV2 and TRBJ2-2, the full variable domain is EPEVTQTPSHQVTQMGQEVILRCVPISNHLYFYWYRQILGQKVEFLVSFYNNEISEKSEIFDDQFSVERPDGSNFTLKIRSTKLEDSAMYFCASNRVGTGELFFGEGSRLTVL.

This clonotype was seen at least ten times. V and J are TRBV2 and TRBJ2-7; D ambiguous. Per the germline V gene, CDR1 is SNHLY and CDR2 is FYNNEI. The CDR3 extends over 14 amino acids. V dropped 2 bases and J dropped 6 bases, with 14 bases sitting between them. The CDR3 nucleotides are TGTGCCAGCAGTGAAATCCAGTCCTCTGGCGAGCAGTACTTC. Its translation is CASSEIQSSGEQYF. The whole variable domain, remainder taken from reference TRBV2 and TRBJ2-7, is EPEVTQTPSHQVTQMGQEVILRCVPISNHLYFYWYRQILGQKVEFLVSFYNNEISEKSEIFDDQFSVERPDGSNFTLKIRSTKLEDSAMYFCASSEIQSSGEQYFGPGTRLTVT.

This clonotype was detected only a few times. This chain's CDR3 is CALNRDTGGTDTQYF. In DNA form, the CDR3 reads TGTGCCTTAAACCGGGACACTGGGGGCACAGATACGCAGTATTTT. The chain combines TRBV30 with TRBJ2-3; D perhaps matches TRBD1 (6 bases). Germline lookup yields CDR1 GTSNPN and CDR2 SVGIG (reference sequence). Trimming removed 7 bases from V and 1 base from J, with 18 bases in between. The CDR3 runs to 15 residues. Full variable domain (rest looked up from reference TRBV30 and TRBJ2-3): SQTIHQWPATLVQPVGSPLSLECTVEGTSNPNLYWYRQAAGRGLQLLFYSVGIGQISSEVPQNLSASRPQDRQFILSSKKLLLSDSGFYLCALNRDTGGTDTQYFGPGTRLTVL.

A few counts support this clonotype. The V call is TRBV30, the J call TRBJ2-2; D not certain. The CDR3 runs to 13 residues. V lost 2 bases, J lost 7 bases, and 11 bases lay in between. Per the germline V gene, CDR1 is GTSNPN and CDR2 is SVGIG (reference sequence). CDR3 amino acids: CAWSPWTGGELFF. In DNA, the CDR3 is TGTGCCTGGAGTCCGTGGACCGGCGGGGAGCTGTTTTTT.

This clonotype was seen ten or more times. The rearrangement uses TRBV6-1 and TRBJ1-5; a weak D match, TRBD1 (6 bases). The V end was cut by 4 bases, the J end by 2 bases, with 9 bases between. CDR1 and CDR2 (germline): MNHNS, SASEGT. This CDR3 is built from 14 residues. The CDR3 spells CASSGGARNQPQHF. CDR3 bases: TGTGCCAGCAGTGGGGGGGCGCGCAATCAGCCCCAGCATTTT.

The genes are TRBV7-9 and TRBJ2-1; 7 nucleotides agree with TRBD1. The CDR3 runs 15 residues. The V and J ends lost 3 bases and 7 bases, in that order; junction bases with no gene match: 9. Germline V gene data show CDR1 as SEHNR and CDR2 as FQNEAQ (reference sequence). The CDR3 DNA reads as TGTGCCAGCAGCTTGGAACAGGGGTCTCGGAATGAGCAGTTCTTC. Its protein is CASSLEQGSRNEQFF.

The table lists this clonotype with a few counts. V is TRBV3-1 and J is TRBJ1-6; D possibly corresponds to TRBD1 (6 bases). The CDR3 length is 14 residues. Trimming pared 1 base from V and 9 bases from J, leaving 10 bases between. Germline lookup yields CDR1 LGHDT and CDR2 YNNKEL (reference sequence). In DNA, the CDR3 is TGTGCCAGCAGCCAAGCCTCGGACAGTTCACCCCTCCACTTT. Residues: CASSQASDSSPLHF.

The CDR3 DNA reads as TGCAGCGTTGAAGTAGAATACAATGAGCAGTTCTTC. Translation gives CSVEVEYNEQFF. The chain carries TRBV29-1 and TRBJ2-1; D is unresolved. V was cut by 1 base and J by 4 bases, with 5 bases left in between. CDR1 and CDR2 (germline): SQVTM, ANQGSEA. The CDR3 is 12 residues long.

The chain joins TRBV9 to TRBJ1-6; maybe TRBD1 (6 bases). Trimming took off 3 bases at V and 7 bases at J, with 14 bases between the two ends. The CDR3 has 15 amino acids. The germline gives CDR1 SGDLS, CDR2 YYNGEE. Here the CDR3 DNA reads TGTGCCAGCAGCGCAGCCGGGGACACCAATTCACCCCTCCACTTT. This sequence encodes CASSAAGDTNSPLHF.

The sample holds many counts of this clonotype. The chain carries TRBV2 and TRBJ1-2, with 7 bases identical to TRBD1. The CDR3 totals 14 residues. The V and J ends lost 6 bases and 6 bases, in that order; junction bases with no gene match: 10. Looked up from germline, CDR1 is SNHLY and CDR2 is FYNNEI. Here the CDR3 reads CASRVQRQGDGYTF. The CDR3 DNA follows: TGTGCCAGCAGAGTACAAAGACAGGGTGATGGCTACACCTTC. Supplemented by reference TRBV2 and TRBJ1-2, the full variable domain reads EPEVTQTPSHQVTQMGQEVILRCVPISNHLYFYWYRQILGQKVEFLVSFYNNEISEKSEIFDDQFSVERPDGSNFTLKIRSTKLEDSAMYFCASRVQRQGDGYTFGSGTRLTVV.

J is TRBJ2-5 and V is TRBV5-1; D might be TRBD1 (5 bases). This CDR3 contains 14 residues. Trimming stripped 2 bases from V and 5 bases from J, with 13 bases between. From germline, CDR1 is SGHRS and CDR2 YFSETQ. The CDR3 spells CASSFDQGRETQYF. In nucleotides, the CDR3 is TGCGCCAGCAGCTTTGATCAGGGAAGGGAGACCCAGTACTTC.

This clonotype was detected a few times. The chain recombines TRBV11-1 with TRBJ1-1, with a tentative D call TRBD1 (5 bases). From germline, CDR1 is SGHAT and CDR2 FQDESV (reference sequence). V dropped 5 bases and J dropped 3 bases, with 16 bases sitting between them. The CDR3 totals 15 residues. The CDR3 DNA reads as TGTGCCAGCAGCATACGGGACGGTAGGGACACTGAAGCTTTCTTT. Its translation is CASSIRDGRDTEAFF. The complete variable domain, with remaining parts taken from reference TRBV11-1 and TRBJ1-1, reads EAEVAQSPRYKITEKSQAVAFWCDPISGHATLYWYRQILGQGPELLVQFQDESVVDDSQLPKDRFSAERLKGVDSTLKIQPAELGDSAMYLCASSIRDGRDTEAFFGQGTRLTVV.